The 17 T cell receptor beta chains listed next were all sequenced from one sample in a study of T cells in Graves' hyperthyroidism and ophthalmopathy. The TCR beta CDR3 regions underwent amplification using RNA transcripts as the source. A first-round RT-PCR of the TCR CDR3 used the HTBI primer set. TCRdb processed the multiplex PCR reads anew with MiXCR; each CDR3 protein has one entry. The repertoire holds some 270,000 distinct CDR3 sequences, with about 13% as singletons. The sample consisted of blood. Receptors were obtained from a woman between 35 and 50 years old with Graves' hyperthyroidism.

This clonotype has ten or more counts. The chain uses TRBV5-6 and TRBJ1-2; D is possibly TRBD1 (5 bases). With 0 bases removed from V and 7 bases from J, the gap between germline ends came to 10 bases. The CDR3 loop spans 13 amino acids. From germline, CDR1 is SGHDT and CDR2 YYEEEE. As DNA, the CDR3 is TGTGCCAGCAGCTTGGGGGTGCAGGGTGGCTACACCTTC. Residues: CASSLGVQGGYTF.

The rearrangement joins TRBV10-2 to TRBJ1-2; D not certain. This CDR3 is 12 amino acids long. Trimming took off 2 bases at V and 8 bases at J, with 9 bases between the two ends. CDR1 is WSHSY and CDR2 is SAAADI in the germline V gene. The CDR3 DNA sequence: TGCGCCAGCAGTGAGATGAGTGGAGGCTACACCTTC. Residues: CASSEMSGGYTF.

This clonotype was seen many times. CDR3 loop: CASSDPGMNTEAFF. CDR3 DNA: TGTGCCAGCAGTGACCCAGGGATGAACACTGAAGCTTTCTTT. V and J are TRBV2 and TRBJ1-1; D is perhaps TRBD1 (5 bases). The CDR3 runs to 14 residues. CDR1 is SNHLY, CDR2 FYNNEI, per germline. V lost 3 bases to trimming and J lost 0 bases, with 8 bases between them.

For this clonotype: Relative to the germline gene, one junction end is altered; a read error may explain this. This sequence joins TRBV5-4 and TRBJ2-7; the match to TRBD1 covers 7 bases. The CDR3 runs to 14 residues. Looked up from germline, CDR1 is SGHNT and CDR2 is YYREEE (reference sequence). The CDR3 sequence: CASSPGQFSCEQYF. The CDR3 nucleotides read TGTGCCAGCAGCCCGGGACAGTTTTCCTGCGAGCAGTACTTC. The full variable domain, its missing parts supplied by reference TRBV5-4 and TRBJ2-7, is ETGVTQSPTHLIKTRGQQVTLRCSSQSGHNTVSWYQQALGQGPQFIFQYYREEENGRGNFPPRFSGLQFPNYSSELNVNALELDDSALYLCASSPGQFSCEQYFGPGTRLTVT.

Details on this clonotype: Since a much larger clone is just one base distant, this may be a read error. The gene calls are TRBV6-1 and TRBJ2-7; D possibly corresponds to TRBD2 (6 bases). V was clipped by 5 bases and J by 7 bases, with 12 bases between them. The CDR3 runs to 12 residues. Looked up from germline, CDR1 is MNHNS and CDR2 is SASEGT. In DNA form, the CDR3 reads TGTGCCAGCAGTAAGGCTAGCGATGAGCAGTACTTC. Translation gives CASSKASDEQYF.

This clonotype was observed at least ten times. The chain is built from TRBV3-1 and TRBJ2-5, with TRBD1 identical over 7 bases. The CDR3 loop spans 14 amino acids. The germline gives CDR1 LGHDT, CDR2 YNNKEL (reference sequence). V lost 5 bases and J lost 4; bases outside the gene matches: 7. The CDR3, as DNA: TGTGCCAGCAGCACTGGACAGGTGGGAGAGACCCAGTACTTC. Protein: CASSTGQVGETQYF.

This clonotype was detected many times. The V gene is TRBV7-9, the J gene TRBJ1-3, with a tentative D call TRBD1 (5 bases). In germline, CDR1 is SEHNR, CDR2 FQNEAQ (reference sequence). This CDR3 is 15 amino acids long. V lost 5 bases, J lost 1 base, and 12 bases lay in between. Written as DNA, the CDR3 is TGTGCCAGCAGCCTGGGACTGATTTCTGGAAACACCATATATTTT. Protein: CASSLGLISGNTIYF.

This clonotype was picked up a small number of times. This chain connects TRBV7-2 to TRBJ2-2; 14 nucleotides align to TRBD2. Trimming cost V 5 bases and J 4 bases; bases outside gene matches: 9. Germline V gene sequence: CDR1 SGHTA, CDR2 FQGNSA. This CDR3 comprises 18 residues. This CDR3 reads CASSLPTSGRARTGELFF. The DNA of the CDR3 is TGTGCCAGCAGCCTGCCGACTAGCGGGAGGGCCCGCACCGGGGAGCTGTTTTTT.

This clonotype occurred many times. CDR3 residues: CSAGPSGQGSNEKLFF. CDR3 nucleotides: TGCAGTGCTGGCCCCTCCGGACAGGGGTCTAATGAAAAACTGTTTTTT. This chain uses TRBV20-1 with TRBJ1-4, with TRBD1 identical over 9 bases. The CDR3 length is 16 residues. Unmatched junction bases numbered 10, after V lost 5 bases and J lost 3 bases. CDR1 DFQATT and CDR2 SNEGSKA come from the germline V gene (reference sequence).

This clonotype occurred many times. The CDR3 bases are TGTGCCAGCAGCTTGGGTAGCGGGAGGACCGAGCAGTTCTTC. Translated: CASSLGSGRTEQFF. The chain carries TRBV7-6 and TRBJ2-1; 10 bases align to TRBD2. V dropped 3 bases and J dropped 10; count of bases not matched to a gene: 6. This CDR3 is built from 14 residues. Germline V gives CDR1 SGHVS, CDR2 FNYEAQ.

Ten or more counts support this clonotype. The rearrangement joins TRBV15 to TRBJ2-7; no reliable D call. From germline, CDR1 is LNHNV and CDR2 YYDKDF (reference sequence). The CDR3 loop spans 14 amino acids. The ends were cut back, 0 bases at V and 3 bases at J, with 9 bases in the middle. The CDR3 DNA reads as TGTGCCACCAGCAGAGATCGCGCTAGCTACGAGCAGTACTTC. As protein: CATSRDRASYEQYF.

The genes are TRBV6-1 and TRBJ2-3; D is ambiguous. CDR1 and CDR2 (germline): MNHNS, SASEGT. This CDR3 region has 13 residues. With 6 bases removed from V and 5 bases from J, the gap between germline ends came to 12 bases. The CDR3 DNA sequence: TGTGCCAGCAGGGCCACTGTGGGAGATACGCAGTATTTT. This codes for CASRATVGDTQYF.

This chain links TRBV14 with TRBJ2-1; a possible D gene is TRBD2 (6 bases). V lost 4 bases, J lost 10 bases, and 17 bases lay in between. From germline, CDR1 is SGHDN and CDR2 FVKESK. This CDR3 spans 14 amino acids. The CDR3 reads CASSLFAGSREQFF. The CDR3 bases are TGTGCCAGCAGCCTTTTTGCGGGATCACGGGAGCAGTTCTTC.

In this sample, this clonotype turned up many times. The chain employs TRBV2 and TRBJ1-1; the D gene is possibly TRBD1 (6 bases). V shed 6 bases and J shed 1 base, with 12 bases lying between them. Germline assignment: CDR1 SNHLY and CDR2 FYNNEI. The CDR3 is made up of 14 amino acids. CDR3 loop: CASRTGTPNTEAFF. The CDR3 DNA is TGTGCCAGCAGAACCGGGACACCGAACACTGAAGCTTTCTTT.

The V gene is TRBV10-3, the J gene TRBJ1-4; no clear D. V shed 11 bases and J shed 0 bases, with 4 bases lying between them. Germline lookup yields CDR1 ENHRY and CDR2 SYGVKD. The CDR3 runs 11 residues. The CDR3 DNA follows: TGTGCCGCCTCAACTAATGAAAAACTGTTTTTT. Translating gives CAASTNEKLFF.

This clonotype was counted many times. The V call is TRBV12-3 or TRBV12-4, the J call TRBJ2-7; TRBD1 is a possible D gene (6 bases). The CDR3 is 13 amino acids. The V end lost 7 bases, the J end lost 1 base, and 11 bases lay between the germline ends. The CDR3 loop reads CASTVGGSYEQYF. DNA for the CDR3: TGTGCCAGCACCGTAGGGGGTTCCTACGAGCAGTACTTC.

With respect to this clonotype: A read error may explain this, as a much larger clone is one base away. The gene calls are TRBV28 and TRBJ2-6, with D tentatively TRBD1 or TRBD2 (5 bases each). This CDR3 comprises 17 residues. Germline lookup yields CDR1 MDHEN and CDR2 SYDVKM. This chain's CDR3 is CASTTGAPLSGASVLTF. The CDR3 DNA sequence: TGTGCCAGCACCACCGGGGCTCCTCTGTCTGGGGCCAGCGTCCTGACTTTC. The variable domain in full, completed from reference TRBV28 and TRBJ2-6, reads DVKVTQSSRYLVKRTGEKVFLECVQDMDHENMFWYRQDPGLGLRLIYFSYDVKMKEKGDIPEGYSVSREKKERFSLILESASTNQTSMYLCASTTGAPLSGASVLTFGAGSRLTVL.